This T cell receptor beta chain was captured by sequencing in a study of T cell responses to AZD1222 COVID-19 vaccine. Study findings and constraints: The donor cohort was predominantly white British with a female majority, and clonal diversity may have been underestimated. None of the repertoires were sampled until the peak T cell response had passed.

This clone was seen a single time. Its antigen remains unknown. CDR3 length: 13 amino acids. V was pared by 2 bases and J by 8 bases, with 12 bases between. Sequencing used immunoSEQ multiplex PCR; TCRdb keeps in-frame clones, though not all of them. This table holds about 110,000 clones, around nine tenths found once. The chain is built from TRBV12-3 or TRBV12-4 and TRBJ1-2; maybe TRBD1 (5 bases). Here the sequenced sample was peripheral blood, taken on day 0 of AZD1222 vaccination. The clonotype originates from an adult in good health. The CDR3 DNA follows: TGTGCCAGCAGTTTATCAGGGCCGAGCGGCTACACCTTC. Translating gives CASSLSGPSGYTF.